Listed below are T cell receptor beta chains from one sample, sequenced in a study of cytomegalovirus exposure and HLA in healthy donors. Sequenced by immunoSEQ multiplex PCR; TCRdb stores in-frame clones only, minus some. The data contain about 130,000 clones, roughly two thirds of them seen just once; the ten biggest clones take up about 1.5%. The sequenced sample was PBMCs. The source is a man younger than 45 in good health and CMV-seropositive. Both conserved end residues are part of each CDR3. D genes are given only for firm matches. Not every row has a clone size; where given, it reads once, few, many or a size class.

j_gene: TRBJ2-2
v_gene: TRBV6-1
d_gene: NA
abundance: many
CDR3aa: CASTLGVETGELFF
CDR3nt: TGTGCCAGCACCTTAGGAGTTGAGACCGGGGAGCTGTTTTTT

j_gene: TRBJ2-7
v_gene: TRBV7-9
d_gene: NA
abundance: NA
CDR3aa: CAEGPSSYEQYF
CDR3nt: TGTGCGGAGGGGCCTAGCTCCTACGAGCAGTACTTC

j_gene: TRBJ2-1
v_gene: TRBV5-1
d_gene: NA
abundance: NA
CDR3aa: CASSLLGSGGNEQFF
CDR3nt: TGCGCCAGCAGCTTGTTAGGGTCAGGGGGGAATGAGCAGTTCTTC

j_gene: TRBJ2-5
v_gene: TRBV5-4
d_gene: NA
abundance: NA
CDR3aa: CASSYSGEETQYF
CDR3nt: TGTGCCAGCAGCTACTCGGGGGAAGAGACCCAGTACTTC

j_gene: TRBJ1-4
v_gene: TRBV6-6
d_gene: NA
abundance: few
CDR3aa: CASSPRNSNEKLFF
CDR3nt: TGTGCCAGCAGTCCCAGGAACTCTAATGAAAAACTGTTTTTT

j_gene: TRBJ2-2
v_gene: TRBV2
d_gene: NA
abundance: few
CDR3aa: CASSEVWDSYTGELFF
CDR3nt: TGTGCCAGCAGTGAAGTTTGGGACTCCTACACCGGGGAGCTGTTTTTT

j_gene: TRBJ2-5
v_gene: TRBV7-7
d_gene: NA
abundance: once
CDR3aa: CASSLDSQETQYF
CDR3nt: TGTGCTAGCAGCTTAGACAGCCAAGAGACCCAGTACTTC

j_gene: TRBJ2-1
v_gene: TRBV9
d_gene: TRBD2
abundance: few
CDR3aa: CASSVSWEGRNEQFF
CDR3nt: TGTGCCAGCAGCGTTTCGTGGGAGGGCCGAAATGAGCAGTTCTTC

j_gene: TRBJ2-1
v_gene: TRBV5-1
d_gene: TRBD2
abundance: few
CDR3aa: CASSLRTSASYNEQFF
CDR3nt: TGCGCCAGCAGCTTACGGACTAGCGCGTCCTACAATGAGCAGTTCTTC

j_gene: TRBJ1-2
v_gene: TRBV6-5
d_gene: NA
abundance: NA
CDR3aa: CASSYIRAPGYGYTF
CDR3nt: TGTGCCAGCAGTTATATCAGGGCCCCTGGGTATGGCTACACCTTC

j_gene: TRBJ2-3
v_gene: TRBV2
d_gene: NA
abundance: NA
CDR3aa: CASSDDGGTRPGTQYF
CDR3nt: TGTGCCAGCAGTGATGATGGCGGGACCCGTCCCGGGACGCAGTATTTT

j_gene: TRBJ2-5
v_gene: TRBV27
d_gene: TRBD1
abundance: NA
CDR3aa: CASSWGQGYGTQYF
CDR3nt: TGTGCCAGCAGTTGGGGACAGGGGTACGGGACCCAGTACTTC

j_gene: TRBJ1-1
v_gene: TRBV7-6
d_gene: NA
abundance: NA
CDR3aa: CASSLAQGPYTEAFF
CDR3nt: TGTGCCAGCAGCTTAGCGCAGGGGCCATACACTGAAGCTTTCTTT

j_gene: TRBJ2-5
v_gene: TRBV9
d_gene: TRBD2
abundance: NA
CDR3aa: CASSVGAGVTETQYF
CDR3nt: TGTGCCAGCAGCGTGGGCGCGGGAGTTACGGAGACCCAGTACTTC

j_gene: TRBJ2-1
v_gene: TRBV4-2
d_gene: TRBD2
abundance: once
CDR3aa: CASSSILAGDSYNEQFF
CDR3nt: TGTGCCAGCAGCTCAATCCTAGCGGGAGACTCCTACAATGAGCAGTTCTTC

j_gene: TRBJ2-7
v_gene: TRBV6-6
d_gene: TRBD2
abundance: once
CDR3aa: CASSLAGSSYEQYF
CDR3nt: TGTGCCAGCAGCTTAGCGGGATCTTCCTACGAGCAGTACTTC

j_gene: TRBJ2-3
v_gene: TRBV5-4
d_gene: TRBD1
abundance: NA
CDR3aa: CASSILQGKLTDTQYF
CDR3nt: TGTGCCAGCAGTATATTACAGGGGAAATTGACAGATACGCAGTATTTT

j_gene: TRBJ1-4
v_gene: TRBV28
d_gene: NA
abundance: NA
CDR3aa: CASSLEGAANEKLFF
CDR3nt: TGTGCCAGCAGTTTAGAGGGAGCGGCTAATGAAAAACTGTTTTTT

j_gene: TRBJ2-1
v_gene: TRBV5-1
d_gene: TRBD2
abundance: NA
CDR3aa: CASSSGTTNNEQFF
CDR3nt: TGCGCCAGCAGTTCCGGGACTACGAACAATGAGCAGTTCTTC

j_gene: TRBJ1-6
v_gene: TRBV4-1
d_gene: NA
abundance: NA
CDR3aa: CASSQDAYSYNSPLHF
CDR3nt: TGCGCCAGCAGCCAAGACGCCTACTCCTATAATTCACCCCTCCACTTT

j_gene: TRBJ1-3
v_gene: TRBV7-9
d_gene: TRBD1
abundance: NA
CDR3aa: CASNPLSAGTGGNTIYF
CDR3nt: TGTGCCAGCAACCCCCTCTCCGCCGGGACAGGTGGGAACACCATATATTTT

j_gene: TRBJ1-3
v_gene: TRBV14
d_gene: NA
abundance: few
CDR3aa: CASSSRGAGNTIYF
CDR3nt: TGTGCCAGCAGTTCCAGGGGCGCTGGAAACACCATATATTTT

j_gene: TRBJ1-4
v_gene: TRBV6-1
d_gene: TRBD1
abundance: NA
CDR3aa: CASSEPGTGAYATNEKLFF
CDR3nt: TGTGCCAGCAGTGAGCCCGGGACAGGGGCCTATGCAACTAATGAAAAACTGTTTTTT

j_gene: TRBJ2-3
v_gene: TRBV5-1
d_gene: NA
abundance: NA
CDR3aa: CASSLGLALNTDTQYF
CDR3nt: TGCGCCAGCAGCTTGGGGTTAGCTCTTAACACAGATACGCAGTATTTT

j_gene: TRBJ2-7
v_gene: TRBV29-1
d_gene: TRBD2
abundance: NA
CDR3aa: CSVSRTSGRYEQYF
CDR3nt: TGCAGCGTTTCAAGGACTAGCGGGAGGTACGAGCAGTACTTC

j_gene: TRBJ2-7
v_gene: TRBV2
d_gene: NA
abundance: NA
CDR3aa: CASSEQGNEQYF
CDR3nt: TGTGCCAGCAGTGAACAGGGAAACGAGCAGTACTTC

j_gene: TRBJ2-7
v_gene: TRBV5-6
d_gene: NA
abundance: NA
CDR3aa: CASSPRGGAHGPSYEQYF
CDR3nt: TGTGCCAGCAGCCCCCGGGGCGGGGCCCATGGGCCATCCTACGAGCAGTACTTC

j_gene: TRBJ1-2
v_gene: TRBV18
d_gene: NA
abundance: NA
CDR3aa: CASSPPRGPGDYGYTF
CDR3nt: TGTGCCAGCTCACCACCGAGGGGCCCAGGGGACTATGGCTACACCTTC

j_gene: TRBJ2-3
v_gene: TRBV2
d_gene: NA
abundance: few
CDR3aa: CASVLRADTQYF
CDR3nt: TGTGCCAGCGTACTCCGGGCAGATACGCAGTATTTT

j_gene: TRBJ2-1
v_gene: TRBV15
d_gene: NA
abundance: NA
CDR3aa: CATSREESVAFRYNEQFF
CDR3nt: TGTGCCACCAGCAGAGAAGAGTCGGTAGCATTTAGGTACAATGAGCAGTTCTTC

j_gene: TRBJ1-1
v_gene: TRBV19
d_gene: NA
abundance: once
CDR3aa: CASKTAGLAFF
CDR3nt: TGTGCCAGTAAGACGGCAGGTCTGGCTTTCTTT

j_gene: TRBJ2-7
v_gene: TRBV4-3
d_gene: TRBD2
abundance: NA
CDR3aa: CASSRRTGPNRLAGYSYEQYF
CDR3nt: TGCGCCAGCAGCCGTAGGACAGGACCGAATAGACTAGCGGGATACTCCTACGAGCAGTACTTC

j_gene: TRBJ2-7
v_gene: TRBV28
d_gene: NA
abundance: NA
CDR3aa: CASTTSWGVSYEQYF
CDR3nt: TGTGCCAGCACAACTTCCTGGGGGGTCTCCTACGAGCAGTACTTC

j_gene: TRBJ2-7
v_gene: TRBV5-1
d_gene: NA
abundance: few
CDR3aa: CASTQRTGPYEQYF
CDR3nt: TGCGCCAGCACACAAAGAACAGGACCCTACGAGCAGTACTTC

j_gene: TRBJ2-7
v_gene: TRBV28
d_gene: TRBD2
abundance: NA
CDR3aa: CASRGGLASATYEQYF
CDR3nt: TGTGCCAGCAGGGGGGGACTAGCTTCCGCGACCTACGAGCAGTACTTC

j_gene: TRBJ1-2
v_gene: TRBV5-1
d_gene: TRBD1
abundance: NA
CDR3aa: CASSPGQGNYMDGYTF
CDR3nt: TGCGCCAGCAGCCCGGGACAGGGAAATTACATGGATGGCTACACCTTC

j_gene: TRBJ2-2
v_gene: TRBV5-1
d_gene: NA
abundance: once
CDR3aa: CASTVVANTGELFF
CDR3nt: TGCGCCAGCACGGTGGTAGCGAACACCGGGGAGCTGTTTTTT

j_gene: TRBJ1-5
v_gene: TRBV5-1
d_gene: NA
abundance: NA
CDR3aa: CASSYDWGNQPQHF
CDR3nt: TGCGCCAGCAGCTACGACTGGGGCAATCAGCCCCAGCATTTT

j_gene: TRBJ2-2
v_gene: TRBV9
d_gene: NA
abundance: once
CDR3aa: CASSPTFAGSGELFF
CDR3nt: TGTGCCAGCAGCCCGACCTTTGCGGGTTCCGGGGAGCTGTTTTTT

j_gene: TRBJ2-1
v_gene: TRBV21-1
d_gene: NA
abundance: NA
CDR3aa: CASSLPSSYNEQFF
CDR3nt: TGTGCCAGCAGCCTTCCGAGCTCCTACAATGAGCAGTTCTTC

j_gene: TRBJ2-1
v_gene: TRBV7-6
d_gene: TRBD2
abundance: once
CDR3aa: CASSPFSGFSYNEQFF
CDR3nt: TGTGCCAGCAGCCCCTTTAGCGGGTTTTCCTACAATGAGCAGTTCTTC

j_gene: TRBJ1-3
v_gene: TRBV5-1
d_gene: TRBD1
abundance: NA
CDR3aa: CASRPGQGEYTIYF
CDR3nt: TGCGCCAGCAGACCCGGACAGGGGGAATACACCATATATTTT

j_gene: TRBJ1-4
v_gene: TRBV5-1
d_gene: TRBD1
abundance: few
CDR3aa: CASSPLDRGGEKLFF
CDR3nt: TGCGCCAGCAGCCCGCTGGACAGGGGAGGGGAAAAACTGTTTTTT

j_gene: TRBJ2-2
v_gene: TRBV5-1
d_gene: NA
abundance: NA
CDR3aa: CASGWASNTGELFF
CDR3nt: TGCGCCAGCGGGTGGGCTTCGAACACCGGGGAGCTGTTTTTT

j_gene: TRBJ2-1
v_gene: TRBV6-5
d_gene: NA
abundance: NA
CDR3aa: CASSYGSSYNEQFF
CDR3nt: TGTGCCAGCAGTTACGGGAGCTCCTACAATGAGCAGTTCTTC

j_gene: TRBJ2-1
v_gene: TRBV27
d_gene: TRBD1
abundance: NA
CDR3aa: CASRPGQGSHNEQFF
CDR3nt: TGTGCCAGCAGACCTGGACAGGGGTCGCACAATGAGCAGTTCTTC

j_gene: TRBJ1-5
v_gene: TRBV10-3
d_gene: NA
abundance: NA
CDR3aa: CAISEIRFNQPQHF
CDR3nt: TGTGCCATCAGTGAGATCAGGTTCAATCAGCCCCAGCATTTT

j_gene: TRBJ2-4
v_gene: TRBV28
d_gene: TRBD1
abundance: NA
CDR3aa: CASSLLGQGMRNIQYF
CDR3nt: TGTGCCAGCAGTTTATTAGGACAGGGAATGAGAAACATTCAGTACTTC

j_gene: TRBJ2-1
v_gene: TRBV2
d_gene: TRBD2
abundance: NA
CDR3aa: CASSEGLAGGNEQFF
CDR3nt: TGTGCCAGCAGTGAGGGGCTAGCGGGAGGGAATGAGCAGTTCTTC